What follows describes a single T cell receptor (beta chain). Its target is not known. In germline, CDR1 is SGHNT, CDR2 YYREEE (reference sequence). After removal of 2 bases from V and 5 bases from J, the junction contained 3 bases not matched to a gene. The CDR3 covers 13 residues. PCR was performed using 60 Vbeta and 13 Jbeta primers. The method was immunoSEQ multiplex PCR; TCRdb's version includes in-frame clones alone and lacks a portion of them. The data show 99,000 or so clones, just under 80% seen once. The data belong to a study of cytomegalovirus exposure and HLA in healthy donors. Notes on the study in general: Usually a TCR sequence was rare, but some public TCRs were found in many donors. Segments of the TCR beta V type were, in most cases, productive about 87% or about 30% of the time in an earlier analysis.

Sequenced: PBMCs. The source of this sequence is a male donor in good health and CMV-seronegative. This chain uses TRBV5-4 with TRBJ2-7; 8 bases agree with TRBD2. CDR3 residues: CASSLSGSDEQYF. The CDR3, as DNA: TGTGCCAGCAGCTTAAGCGGGAGCGACGAGCAGTACTTC.